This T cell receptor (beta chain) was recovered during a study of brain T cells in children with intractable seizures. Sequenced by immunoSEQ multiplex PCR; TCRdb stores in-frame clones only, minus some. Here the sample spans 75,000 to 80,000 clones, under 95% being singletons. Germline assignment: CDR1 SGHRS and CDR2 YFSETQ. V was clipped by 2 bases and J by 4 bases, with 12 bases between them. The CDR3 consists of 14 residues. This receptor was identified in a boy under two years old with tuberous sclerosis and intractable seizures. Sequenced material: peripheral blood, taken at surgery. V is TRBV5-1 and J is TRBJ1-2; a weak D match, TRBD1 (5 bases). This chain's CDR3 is CASSFSAGSYGYTF. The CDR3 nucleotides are TGCGCCAGCAGCTTCTCGGCAGGGAGCTATGGCTACACCTTC. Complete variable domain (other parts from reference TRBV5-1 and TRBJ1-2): KAGVTQTPRYLIKTRGQQVTLSCSPISGHRSVSWYQQTPGQGLQFLFEYFSETQRNKGNFPGRFSGRQFSNSRSEMNVSTLELGDSALYLCASSFSAGSYGYTFGSGTRLTVV.